One and the same sample provided the 5 T cell receptor beta chains below, sequenced in a study of glioma-infiltrating T cells. Amplification of TCR alpha and beta CDR3 regions from RNA used iRepertoire nested multiplex PCR. In TCRdb, the multiplex PCR reads were re-called with MiXCR into one record per CDR3 protein. The sample carries more than 85,000 distinct CDR3 sequences, less than 30% recorded once. The specimen sequenced was glioma tissue, nonneoplastic brain tissue, or PBMCs (not recorded which). Receptors were obtained from a human donor with low-grade glioma or glioblastoma, undergoing nonglioma brain surgery, or in good health (not recorded which).

This clonotype was seen at least ten times. The CDR3 DNA sequence: TGTGCCAGCAGCTTAGAGGTGGGAAGGTTTCGGGCCTACGAGCAGTACTTC. Encoded protein: CASSLEVGRFRAYEQYF. This sequence joins TRBV11-2 and TRBJ2-7; no clear D. CDR3 length: 17 residues. Per germline, CDR1 SGHAT and CDR2 FQNNGV. Trimming stripped 0 bases from V and 2 bases from J, with 17 bases between.

With regard to this clonotype: Relative to the germline gene, one junction end is altered; a read error may explain this. V is TRBV15 and J is TRBJ2-5; no clear D gene. The CDR3 runs to 15 residues. Germline V CDR1 and CDR2: LNHNV, YYDKDF (reference sequence). The CDR3 DNA reads TGTGCCACCCGCAGAGATGGGGTAGAGCAAGAGATTCAGTACTTC. Translating gives CATRRDGVEQEIQYF.

This clonotype was detected many times. V and J are TRBV28 and TRBJ1-4, with D perhaps TRBD1 (6 bases). V was clipped by 6 bases and J by 3 bases, with 11 bases between them. The CDR3 consists of 14 residues. Germline V CDR1 and CDR2: MDHEN, SYDVKM. The CDR3 DNA reads as TGTGCCAGCAGATGGGGGGCTTCTAATGAAAAACTGTTTTTT. Translated, it gives CASRWGASNEKLFF. Filled out from reference TRBV28 and TRBJ1-4, the complete variable domain reads DVKVTQSSRYLVKRTGEKVFLECVQDMDHENMFWYRQDPGLGLRLIYFSYDVKMKEKGDIPEGYSVSREKKERFSLILESASTNQTSMYLCASRWGASNEKLFFGSGTQLSVL.

This clonotype was counted many times. CDR3 sequence: CASSFRVAGAPWDEQFF. DNA for the CDR3: TGTGCCAGCAGTTTCCGGGTAGCGGGAGCCCCTTGGGATGAGCAGTTCTTC. J is TRBJ2-1 and V is TRBV27; TRBD2 matches 9 bases. The junction had 14 bases not matched to a gene; V was cut back by 3 bases and J by 8 bases. The CDR3 runs 17 residues. From germline, CDR1 is MNHEY and CDR2 SMNVEV (reference sequence).

This clonotype was seen at least ten times. V usage is TRBV3-1 and J usage is TRBJ2-3; the match to TRBD2 covers 13 bases. The CDR3 consists of 17 residues. V shed 3 bases and J 2 bases; nucleotides not matched to a gene: 5. Looked up from germline, CDR1 is LGHDT and CDR2 is YNNKEL (reference sequence). CDR3 residues: CASSHLGTSGITDTQYF. In nucleotides, the CDR3 is TGTGCCAGCAGCCATCTCGGGACTAGCGGGATCACAGATACGCAGTATTTT.